Listed below are T cell receptor beta chains from one sample, sequenced in a study of relationships among human T cell subsets. TCRdb independently ran MiXCR on the multiplex PCR reads; one entry per CDR3 protein. In the table there are 3,000 to 4,000 distinct CDR3 sequences, 45% to 60% of which are singletons. The sequencing input was CD4+ Th2 cells sorted from blood. The source of these receptors is a man between 40 and 49 years old in good health. Each CDR3 is given with its conserved first and last residue. A D gene is named only where the DNA matches it firmly. Only part of the rows carry a size: once, few, many, or a class if the clone is expanded.

clone size: -
V gene: TRBV28
J gene: TRBJ2-6
CDR3 length: 14
D gene: -
CDR3 protein: CASSLITGANVLTF
CDR3 DNA: TGTGCCAGCAGTCTTATCACTGGGGCCAACGTCCTGACTTTC

clone size: -
V gene: TRBV12-3/TRBV12-4
J gene: TRBJ1-1
CDR3 length: 14
D gene: -
CDR3 protein: CASTGDGMNTEAFF
CDR3 DNA: TGTGCCAGCACCGGGGACGGAATGAACACTGAAGCTTTCTTT

clone size: few
V gene: TRBV7-9
J gene: TRBJ2-7
CDR3 length: 18
D gene: -
CDR3 protein: CASSPRLRVAGKTYEQYF
CDR3 DNA: TGTGCCAGCAGCCCCCGGCTTAGGGTGGCTGGCAAAACCTACGAGCAGTACTTC

clone size: few
V gene: TRBV12-3/TRBV12-4
J gene: TRBJ1-2
CDR3 length: 13
D gene: TRBD1
CDR3 protein: CASSPRQGTGYTF
CDR3 DNA: TGTGCCAGCAGCCCCAGACAGGGAACAGGCTACACCTTC

clone size: -
V gene: TRBV27
J gene: TRBJ1-1
CDR3 length: 14
D gene: -
CDR3 protein: CASSLSAGRTEAFF
CDR3 DNA: TGTGCCAGCAGTTTAAGTGCAGGGAGGACTGAAGCTTTCTTT

clone size: -
V gene: TRBV12-3/TRBV12-4
J gene: TRBJ1-5
CDR3 length: 15
D gene: -
CDR3 protein: CASGLQGLSNQPQHF
CDR3 DNA: TGTGCCAGCGGCCTCCAGGGCCTTAGCAATCAGCCCCAGCATTTT

clone size: few
V gene: TRBV27
J gene: TRBJ2-7
CDR3 length: 13
D gene: -
CDR3 protein: CASSFRESYEQYF
CDR3 DNA: TGTGCCAGCAGTTTCAGGGAATCCTACGAGCAGTACTTC

clone size: -
V gene: TRBV12-3/TRBV12-4
J gene: TRBJ1-5
CDR3 length: 15
D gene: -
CDR3 protein: CASSLGQGVNQPQHF
CDR3 DNA: TGTGCCAGCAGTTTAGGGCAGGGTGTAAATCAGCCCCAGCATTTT

clone size: -
V gene: TRBV12-3/TRBV12-4
J gene: TRBJ2-5
CDR3 length: 12
D gene: -
CDR3 protein: CASSLARETQYF
CDR3 DNA: TGTGCCAGCAGCTTAGCCAGGGAGACCCAGTACTTC

clone size: -
V gene: TRBV20-1
J gene: TRBJ2-6
CDR3 length: 17
D gene: TRBD1
CDR3 protein: CSAGLTGVRPGANVLTF
CDR3 DNA: TGCAGTGCTGGGCTGACAGGGGTCCGCCCTGGGGCCAACGTCCTGACTTTC

clone size: -
V gene: TRBV20-1
J gene: TRBJ2-3
CDR3 length: 14
D gene: -
CDR3 protein: CSARSAGRSDTQYF
CDR3 DNA: TGCAGTGCTAGGTCGGCAGGGCGTTCAGATACGCAGTATTTT

clone size: -
V gene: TRBV6-6
J gene: TRBJ2-1
CDR3 length: 17
D gene: TRBD1
CDR3 protein: CASSYSYRDRRYNEQFF
CDR3 DNA: TGTGCCAGCAGTTACTCCTACCGGGACAGGAGGTACAATGAGCAGTTCTTC